Included here is one T cell receptor (beta chain) sequence, with context. Its antigen remains unidentified. The record originates from a study of shared clonotypes between healthy human individuals. Deletions cut 6 bases from V and 3 bases from J, with 15 bases between. This CDR3 has 14 amino acids. Germline loops: CDR1 LNHDA, CDR2 SQIVND (reference sequence). Study-level results: Large depth notwithstanding, sorted-subset sequencing proved incomplete by rarefaction.

The data were produced by immunoSEQ multiplex PCR, yet TCRdb's version contains in-frame clones alone and is incomplete. This sample has 2 million to 2.5 million clones; approximately 95% occur once, and the top ten carry under 0.45%. The V gene is TRBV19, the J gene TRBJ2-7; D is perhaps TRBD2 (5 bases). This clonotype originated in a man between 18 and 35 years old in good health. Some clones in this sample may be carry-over from other donors' samples. Sequenced material: naive CD4+ T cells from PBMCs. Subset defined: CD45RA+ positively selected. DNA for the CDR3: TGTGCCAGTAGCCCCCAAGCGGTAAACTACGAGCAGTACTTC. This translates into CASSPQAVNYEQYF. The complete variable domain, with remaining parts taken from reference TRBV19 and TRBJ2-7, reads DGGITQSPKYLFRKEGQNVTLSCEQNLNHDAMYWYRQDPGQGLRLIYYSQIVNDFQKGDIAEGYSVSREKKESFPLTVTSAQKNPTAFYLCASSPQAVNYEQYFGPGTRLTVT.